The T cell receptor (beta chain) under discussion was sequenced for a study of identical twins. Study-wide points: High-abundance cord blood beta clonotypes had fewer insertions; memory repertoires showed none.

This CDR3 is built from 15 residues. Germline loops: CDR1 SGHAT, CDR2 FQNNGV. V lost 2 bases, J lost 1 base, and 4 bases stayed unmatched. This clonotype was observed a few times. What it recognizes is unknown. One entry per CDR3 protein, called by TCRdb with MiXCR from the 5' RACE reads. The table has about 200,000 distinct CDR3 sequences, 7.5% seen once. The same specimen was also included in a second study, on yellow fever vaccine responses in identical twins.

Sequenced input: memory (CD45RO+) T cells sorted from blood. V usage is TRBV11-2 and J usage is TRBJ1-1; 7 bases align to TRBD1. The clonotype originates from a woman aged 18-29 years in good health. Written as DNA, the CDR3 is TGTGCCAGCAGCTTACCGACAGGGCGGAACACTGAAGCTTTCTTT. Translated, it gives CASSLPTGRNTEAFF.